What follows are 3 T cell receptor beta chains derived from one specimen sequenced in a study of shared clonotypes between healthy human individuals. Sequencing was performed with immunoSEQ multiplex PCR; in TCRdb, only in-frame clones are kept and a portion is missing. This sample has roughly 640,000 clones; around 97% occur once, and the top ten carry around 0.06%. Material for sequencing was naive CD4+ T cells sorted from blood. Subset noted: CD45RA+ positively selected. These receptors were collected from a woman aged 30 to 39 in good health.

This chain links TRBV27 with TRBJ2-5; 10 bases map to TRBD2. The CDR3 is 16 residues long. The V gene's germline CDR1 is MNHEY and CDR2 SMNVEV (reference sequence). After removal of 1 base from V and 5 bases from J, the junction contained 7 bases not matched to a gene. The DNA of the CDR3 is TGTGCCAGCAGTTTATGGTCCAGCGGGAGGGTGGAGACCCAGTACTTC. Protein sequence: CASSLWSSGRVETQYF.

The chain recombines TRBV6-1 with TRBJ1-5; weak D call: TRBD1 (5 bases). V shed 2 bases and J shed 1 base, with 12 bases lying between them. This CDR3 has 16 residues. In germline, CDR1 is MNHNS, CDR2 SASEGT. CDR3 in amino acids: CASSEKGIGSNQPQHF. DNA for the CDR3: TGTGCCAGCAGTGAAAAGGGGATCGGCAGCAATCAGCCCCAGCATTTT.

This chain links TRBV19 with TRBJ2-3, with 11 bases that match TRBD2. Looked up from germline, CDR1 is LNHDA and CDR2 is SQIVND (reference sequence). J gave up 0 bases and V 0 bases, and 2 bases lay outside the gene matches. CDR3 length: 17 amino acids. CDR3 protein: CASSIDASGRSTDTQYF. CDR3 DNA: TGTGCCAGTAGTATAGACGCTAGCGGGAGGAGCACAGATACGCAGTATTTT.